The T cell receptor (beta chain) under discussion was sequenced for a study of blood T cell repertoires in COVID-19. Background on the study: Material from acute and convalescent COVID-19 was sourced from the United States, Italy and Spain. The analysed material was cDNA or gDNA that came from T cells, B-cell-depleted T cells, or PBMCs.

As originally analysed: Reference gene primer amplification yielded estimated nucleated cell counts. Repertoires were generated with immunoSEQ multiplex PCR, while TCRdb's copy carries only in-frame clones and drops some. V and J calls and clone size come straight from that table; D and trimming were deduced from the DNA. The table shows about 140,000 clones, with about three quarters occurring only once. The trim removed 4 bases at V and 5 bases at J, leaving 5 bases unmatched. CDR3 length equals 14 residues. The germline gives CDR1 LGHDT, CDR2 YNNKEL (reference sequence). This chain links TRBV3-1 (or the pseudogene TRBV3-2) with TRBJ2-7, with 10 bases that match TRBD2. Sequenced input: peripheral blood. This receptor was taken from a man over 45 with acute or convalescent COVID-19. The CDR3, as DNA: TGTGCCAGCAGCCCAGCGGGGGGGCAACACGAGCAGTACTTC. Its protein product is CASSPAGGQHEQYF.